The 14 T cell receptor beta chains reported below all come from one sample, sequenced in a study of T cell repertoires in cytomegalovirus infection. For these receptors, no antigen is known. TCRdb re-called the reads with MiXCR, one entry per CDR3 protein. The table records 570,000 or so distinct CDR3 sequences, about 39% of them present only once. Material: cultured PBMCs, obtained from culture after CMV antigen stimulation. These receptors were taken from a human donor in good health (CMV status not recorded). Some clones in this sample may be carry-over from other donors' samples.

This clonotype was counted only a few times. The chain is built from TRBV28 and TRBJ1-1; 7 bases are shared with TRBD1. Germline lookup yields CDR1 MDHEN and CDR2 SYDVKM. J was trimmed by 2 bases and V by 5 bases; bases with no gene match: 8. The CDR3 sequence is 15 residues long. CDR3 nucleotide sequence: TGTGCCAGCAGTCCGTGGGGGACAGTCAACACTGAAGCTTTCTTT. Translation: CASSPWGTVNTEAFF.

The chain combines TRBV12-3 or TRBV12-4 with TRBJ1-1, with D tentatively TRBD1 (6 bases). V lost 6 bases and J 4 bases, leaving 18 bases between the germline ends. CDR3 length equals 15 residues. CDR3 coding DNA: TGTGCCAGCAGCCCGCCCGGGGGCCATAGCACTGAAGCTTTCTTT. This translates into CASSPPGGHSTEAFF.

The V gene is TRBV6-1, the J gene TRBJ2-7, with D unclear. The CDR3 is made up of 13 amino acids. Germline CDR1 is MNHNS and CDR2 is SASEGT. With 8 bases removed from V and 2 bases from J, the gap between germline ends came to 13 bases. The CDR3 DNA reads as TGTGCCAGCGCACGGATTACGACCTACGAGCAGTACTTC. Translated, it gives CASARITTYEQYF.

V gene TRBV12-3 or TRBV12-4 combines with J gene TRBJ2-7; D remains unclear. This CDR3 has 13 residues. V dropped 4 bases and J dropped 5 bases, with 12 bases sitting between them. CDR3 nucleotides: TGTGCCAGCAGTTCCTTCCCCGGGCACGAGCAGTACTTC. Translation: CASSSFPGHEQYF.

V gene TRBV15 combines with J gene TRBJ2-5, with 12 positions matching TRBD1. The V segment lost 6 bases and the J segment 1 base; nucleotides outside the gene matches: 9. The germline CDR1 and CDR2 sequences are LNHNV and YYDKDF (reference sequence). CDR3 length equals 17 residues. The CDR3 bases are TGTGCCACCAGTACCGGGACAGGGGGCGCTGGCCAAGAGACCCAGTACTTC. Translation: CATSTGTGGAGQETQYF.

CDR3 loop: CASSARGDSPLHF. Written as DNA, the CDR3 is TGTGCCAGCAGTGCCAGGGGGGATTCACCCCTCCACTTT. The V and J genes are TRBV12-3 or TRBV12-4 and TRBJ1-6; 7 bases agree with TRBD1. The CDR3 is made up of 13 amino acids. Germline trimming cut 5 bases from V and 8 bases from J; bases unmatched to any gene: 3.

The chain uses TRBV14 and TRBJ2-2; D perhaps matches TRBD1 (5 bases). Between the trimmed V and J ends, which lost 6 bases and 6 bases, there was a span of 11 bases. The CDR3 covers 13 residues. Germline V lookup: CDR1 SGHDN, CDR2 FVKESK. CDR3 bases: TGTGCCAGCAGGCTAGGGGCGCCCGGGGAGCTGTTTTTT. This codes for CASRLGAPGELFF.

The chain is built from TRBV2 and TRBJ2-7; D gene unclear. V gave up 8 bases and J gave up 2 bases, with 10 bases separating them. CDR1 SNHLY and CDR2 FYNNEI come from the germline V gene. CDR3 size: 12 residues. CDR3 loop: CASQGNPYEQYF. CDR3 in DNA: TGTGCCAGCCAAGGGAATCCCTACGAGCAGTACTTC.

The chain uses TRBV6-6 and TRBJ2-1; TRBD1 matches at 7 bases. V was clipped by 5 bases and J by 6 bases; unmatched bases: 10. CDR3 length: 15 amino acids. Germline CDR1 and CDR2: MNHNY and SVGAGI (reference sequence). CDR3 nucleotide sequence: TGTGCCAGCAGTCAATCTAGCAAGGGGGCCAATGAGCAGTTCTTC. Translated: CASSQSSKGANEQFF.

The DNA for the CDR3 is TGTGCCAGCAGCTTGGCCATTAGCAATCAGCCCCAGCATTTT. It is translated as CASSLAISNQPQHF. This chain links TRBV5-6 with TRBJ1-5, with D hard to call. The V gene lost 0 bases and the J gene lost 0 bases, with 4 bases spanning the gap. The CDR3 extends over 14 amino acids. The V gene's germline CDR1 is SGHDT and CDR2 YYEEEE.

The chain couples TRBV20-1 to TRBJ2-1, with D unresolved. V lost 0 bases and J lost 11, with 14 bases in between. CDR3 length: 13 amino acids. Per the germline V gene, CDR1 is DFQATT and CDR2 is SNEGSKA (reference sequence). As DNA, the CDR3 is TGCAGTGCTAGAGACTTACAAATCGGGCAGCAGTTCTTC. This gives the protein CSARDLQIGQQFF.

This chain connects TRBV20-1 to TRBJ2-7; D could derive from TRBD1 or TRBD2 (5 bases each). The CDR3 consists of 13 residues. In germline, CDR1 is DFQATT, CDR2 SNEGSKA (reference sequence). The V gene lost 3 bases and the J gene lost 3 bases, with 12 bases spanning the gap. In nucleotides, the CDR3 is TGCAGTGCTAGTGGGGGACCTCTCTACGAGCAGTACTTC. Amino acids: CSASGGPLYEQYF.

V usage is TRBV7-3 and J usage is TRBJ2-7; 10 nucleotides agree with TRBD1. V lost 5 bases and J lost 0; bases outside the gene matches: 13. The CDR3 extends over 18 amino acids. Germline V CDR1 and CDR2: SGHTA, FQGTGA. CDR3 bases: TGTGCCAGCAGCACAGTTTCGGGACAGGGGAAGGTCTCCTACGAGCAGTACTTC. Amino acids: CASSTVSGQGKVSYEQYF.

This clonotype showed up just a few times. The chain uses TRBV7-8 and TRBJ2-7; 8 bases map to TRBD2. Unmatched junction bases numbered 9, after V lost 5 bases and J lost 3 bases. CDR3 size: 15 residues. The germline V gene has CDR1 SGHVS and CDR2 FQNEAQ. The CDR3 coding sequence is TGTGCCAGCAGCGCCACTAGCGGAGGGGGCTACGAGCAGTACTTC. This sequence encodes CASSATSGGGYEQYF.